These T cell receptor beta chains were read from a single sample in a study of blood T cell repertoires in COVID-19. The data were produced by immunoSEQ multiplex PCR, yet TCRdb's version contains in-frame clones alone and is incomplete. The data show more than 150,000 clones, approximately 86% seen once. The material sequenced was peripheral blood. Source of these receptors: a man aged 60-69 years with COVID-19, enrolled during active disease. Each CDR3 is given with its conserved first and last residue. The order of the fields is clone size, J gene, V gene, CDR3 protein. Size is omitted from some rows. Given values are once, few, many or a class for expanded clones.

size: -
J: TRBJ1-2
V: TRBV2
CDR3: CASKGQSSNYGYTF

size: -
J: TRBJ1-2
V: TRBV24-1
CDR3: CATSDSQTGWSGGYTF

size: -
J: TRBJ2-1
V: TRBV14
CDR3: CASSQRLAGEQFF

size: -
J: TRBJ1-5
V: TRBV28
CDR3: CASSLRGKGNQPQHF

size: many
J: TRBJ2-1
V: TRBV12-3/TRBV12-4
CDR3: CASSTSGKQFF

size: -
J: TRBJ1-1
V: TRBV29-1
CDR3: CSGGSGATEAFF

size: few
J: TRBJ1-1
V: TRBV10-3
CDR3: CAITSTGTEAFF

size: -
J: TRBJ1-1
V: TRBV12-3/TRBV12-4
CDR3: CASGNSGGTEAFF

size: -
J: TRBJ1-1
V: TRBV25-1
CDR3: CASSREGRMNTEAFF

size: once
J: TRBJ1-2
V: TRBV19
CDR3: CASSDTGTGAYYGYTF

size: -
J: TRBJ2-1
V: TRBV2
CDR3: CASSLLAGGRNEQFF

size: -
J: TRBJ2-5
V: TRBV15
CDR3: CATSKGTSGLPQETQYF

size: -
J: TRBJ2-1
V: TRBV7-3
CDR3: CASSHGVHNEQFF

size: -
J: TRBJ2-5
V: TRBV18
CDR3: CASSLFPQETQYF

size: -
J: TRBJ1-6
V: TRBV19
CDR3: CASRTGADYNSPLHF

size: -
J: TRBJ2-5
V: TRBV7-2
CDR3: CASTLGGGRRETQYF

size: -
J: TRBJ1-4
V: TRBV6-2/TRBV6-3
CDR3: CASSDTGVHGKLFF

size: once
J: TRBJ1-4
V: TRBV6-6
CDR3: CASREDAATNEKLFF

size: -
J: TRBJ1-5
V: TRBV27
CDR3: CASSLWGFGNQPQHF

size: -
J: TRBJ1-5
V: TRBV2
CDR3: CASSPRRANQPQHF

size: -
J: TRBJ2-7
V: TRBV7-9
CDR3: CASSLFSDYEQYF

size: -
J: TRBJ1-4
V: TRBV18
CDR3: CASSAGPVEKLFF

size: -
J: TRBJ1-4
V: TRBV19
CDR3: CASSVDRKNEKLFF

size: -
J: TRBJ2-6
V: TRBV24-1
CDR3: CATQGSLSGANVLTF

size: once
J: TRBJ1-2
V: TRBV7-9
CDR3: CASSPQGGYTF

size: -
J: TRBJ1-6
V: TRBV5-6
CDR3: CASSVGTPNSPLHF

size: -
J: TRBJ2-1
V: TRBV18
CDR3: CASSLLAGERNEQFF

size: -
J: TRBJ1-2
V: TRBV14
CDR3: CASSPLPGQSYSNYGYTF

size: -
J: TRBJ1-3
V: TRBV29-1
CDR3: CSAGGGNTIYF

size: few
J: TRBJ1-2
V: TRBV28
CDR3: CASSPGTGYGYTF

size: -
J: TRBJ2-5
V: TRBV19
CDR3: CASNTMGGRETQYF

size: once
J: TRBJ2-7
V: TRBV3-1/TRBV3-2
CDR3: CASSQEGVDRGPPRAYEQYF

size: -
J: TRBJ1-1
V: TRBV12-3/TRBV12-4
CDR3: CASSREGNTEAFF

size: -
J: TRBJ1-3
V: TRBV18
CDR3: CASSQTANSGNTIYF

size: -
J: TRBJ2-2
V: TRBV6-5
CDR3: CASSFGGRGNTGELFF

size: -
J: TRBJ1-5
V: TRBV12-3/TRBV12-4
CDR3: CASSLQDNQPQHF

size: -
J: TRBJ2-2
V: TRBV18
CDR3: CASSTTGNTGELFF

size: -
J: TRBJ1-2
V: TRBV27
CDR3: CASSFEGVGYGYTF

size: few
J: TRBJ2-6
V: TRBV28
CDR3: CASSRTAVSGANVLTF

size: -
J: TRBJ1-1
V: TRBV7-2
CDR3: CASSYHRGANTEAFF

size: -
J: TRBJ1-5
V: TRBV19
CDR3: CASGGQVYQPQHF

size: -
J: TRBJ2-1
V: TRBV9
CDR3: CASSAMGQGGGEQFF

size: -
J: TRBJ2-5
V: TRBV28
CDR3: CASISGAFQETQYF

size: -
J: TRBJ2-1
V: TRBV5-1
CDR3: CASSLASGTNFEQFF

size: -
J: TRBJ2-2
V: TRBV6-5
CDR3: CASRGGTENTGELFF

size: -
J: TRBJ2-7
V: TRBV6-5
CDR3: CASSNRWTGNYEQYF

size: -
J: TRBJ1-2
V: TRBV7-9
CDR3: CASSATRDRGLTF

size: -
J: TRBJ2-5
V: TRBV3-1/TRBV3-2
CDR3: CASSQDRGTSGGLKETQYF

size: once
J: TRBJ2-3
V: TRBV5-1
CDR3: CASSTGTSGRTDTQYF

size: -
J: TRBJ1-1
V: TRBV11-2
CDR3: CASSLGTLQGAGTEAFF

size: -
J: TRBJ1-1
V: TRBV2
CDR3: CASSDSSWSGTEAFF

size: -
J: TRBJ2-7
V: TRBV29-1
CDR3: CSAGGGGPTASGEQYF

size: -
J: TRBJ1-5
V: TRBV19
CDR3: CASSITQTTWYSNQPQHF

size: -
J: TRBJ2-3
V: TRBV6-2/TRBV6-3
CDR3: CASSYTFGGGDRDTQYF

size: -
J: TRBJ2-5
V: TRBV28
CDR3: CASSSQVWTAQETQYF